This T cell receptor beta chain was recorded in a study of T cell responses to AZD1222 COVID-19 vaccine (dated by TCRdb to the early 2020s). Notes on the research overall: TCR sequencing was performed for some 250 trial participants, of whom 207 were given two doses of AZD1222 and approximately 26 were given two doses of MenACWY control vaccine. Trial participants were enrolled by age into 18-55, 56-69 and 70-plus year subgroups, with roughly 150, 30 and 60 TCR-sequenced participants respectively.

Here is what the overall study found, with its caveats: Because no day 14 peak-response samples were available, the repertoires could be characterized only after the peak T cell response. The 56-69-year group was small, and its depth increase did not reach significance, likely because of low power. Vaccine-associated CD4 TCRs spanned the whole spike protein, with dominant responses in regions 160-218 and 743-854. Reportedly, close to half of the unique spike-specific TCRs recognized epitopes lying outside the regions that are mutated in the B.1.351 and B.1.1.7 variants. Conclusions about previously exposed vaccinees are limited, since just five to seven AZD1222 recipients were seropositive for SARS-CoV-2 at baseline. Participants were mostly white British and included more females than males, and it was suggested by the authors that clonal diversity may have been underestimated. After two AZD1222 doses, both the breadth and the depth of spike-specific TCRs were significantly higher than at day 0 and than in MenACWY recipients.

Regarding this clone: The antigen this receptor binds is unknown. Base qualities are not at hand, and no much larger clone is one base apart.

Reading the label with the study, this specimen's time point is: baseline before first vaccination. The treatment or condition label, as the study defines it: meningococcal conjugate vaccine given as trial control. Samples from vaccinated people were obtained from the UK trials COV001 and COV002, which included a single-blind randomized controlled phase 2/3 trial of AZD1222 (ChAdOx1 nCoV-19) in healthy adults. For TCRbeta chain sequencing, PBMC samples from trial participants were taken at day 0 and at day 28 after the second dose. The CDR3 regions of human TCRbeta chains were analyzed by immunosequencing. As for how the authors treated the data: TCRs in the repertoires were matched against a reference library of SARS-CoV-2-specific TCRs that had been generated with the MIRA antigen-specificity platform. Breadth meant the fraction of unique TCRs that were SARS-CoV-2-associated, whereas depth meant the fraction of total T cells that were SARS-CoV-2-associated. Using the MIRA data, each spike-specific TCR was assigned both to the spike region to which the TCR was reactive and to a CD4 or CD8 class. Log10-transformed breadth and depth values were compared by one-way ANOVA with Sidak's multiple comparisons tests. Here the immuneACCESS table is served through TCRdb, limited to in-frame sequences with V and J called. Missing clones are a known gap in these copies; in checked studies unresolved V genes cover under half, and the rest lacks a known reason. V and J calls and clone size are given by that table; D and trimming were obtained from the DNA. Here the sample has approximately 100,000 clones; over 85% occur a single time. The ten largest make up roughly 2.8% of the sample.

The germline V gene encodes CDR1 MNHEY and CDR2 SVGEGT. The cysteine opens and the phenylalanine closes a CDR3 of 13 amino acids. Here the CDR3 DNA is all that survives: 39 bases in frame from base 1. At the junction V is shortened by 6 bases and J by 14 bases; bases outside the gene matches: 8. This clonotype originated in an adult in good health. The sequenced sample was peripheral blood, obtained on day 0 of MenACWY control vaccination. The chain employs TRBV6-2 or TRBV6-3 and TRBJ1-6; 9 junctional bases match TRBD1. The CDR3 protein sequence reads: CASSLGQGITLHF. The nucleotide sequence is TGTGCCAGCAGCCTGGGACAGGGAATCACCCTCCACTTT.